Below, 5 T cell receptor beta chains from the same sample are listed, as sequenced in a study of cytomegalovirus exposure and HLA in healthy donors. PCR was performed using 60 Vbeta and 13 Jbeta primers. Repertoires were generated with immunoSEQ multiplex PCR, while TCRdb's copy carries only in-frame clones and drops some. The repertoire holds under 40,000 clones, with 80% as singletons. Material for sequencing was PBMCs. Receptor source: a male donor in good health and CMV-seronegative.

The V and J genes are TRBV27 and TRBJ1-2; maybe TRBD1 (6 bases). The CDR3 sequence is 14 residues long. Between the trimmed V and J ends, which lost 1 base and 7 bases, there was a span of 13 bases. Germline-derived CDR1 and CDR2 are MNHEY and SMNVEV (reference sequence). CDR3 sequence (DNA): TGTGCCAGCAGTTTATTGGTCAGGGGACCTGGCTACACCTTC. Its translation: CASSLLVRGPGYTF.

The gene calls are TRBV5-1 and TRBJ2-5; maybe TRBD2 (6 bases). The better agreement between TRBJ2-7 and the DNA end casts doubt on the J call. CDR1 SGHRS and CDR2 YFSETQ come from the germline V gene. The CDR3 consists of 15 residues. The CDR3 bases are TGCGCCAGCTCCCTAACTGGGGGGACCTCCTACGAGCAGTACTTC. Protein sequence: CASSLTGGTSYEQYF.

The chain links TRBV28 to TRBJ2-7; D gene ambiguous. This CDR3 is built from 16 residues. The germline gives CDR1 MDHEN, CDR2 SYDVKM. The ends were cut back, 1 base at V and 0 bases at J, with 13 bases in the middle. The CDR3, as DNA: TGTGCCAGCAGTTTATTCTTTATTTTTAGCTCCTACGAGCAGTACTTC. Protein product: CASSLFFIFSSYEQYF.

The V gene is TRBV5-5, the J gene TRBJ1-1, with D maybe TRBD1 (5 bases). Germline-derived CDR1 and CDR2 are SGHKS and YYEKEE (reference sequence). Trimming removed 1 base at V and 1 base at J, with 14 bases between. The CDR3 covers 16 residues. CDR3 region: CASSLSQGLGNTEAFF. CDR3 DNA sequence: TGTGCCAGCAGCTTGAGTCAGGGTTTGGGGAACACTGAAGCTTTCTTT.

The chain is built from TRBV29-1 and TRBJ1-1; no firm D call. V lost 5 bases and J 3 bases, leaving 16 bases between the germline ends. The germline V gene encodes CDR1 SQVTM and CDR2 ANQGSEA. The CDR3 is 14 amino acids. CDR3 bases: TGCAGCGTTCGGACTTCCGGAGCTGACACTGAAGCTTTCTTT. Translated: CSVRTSGADTEAFF.